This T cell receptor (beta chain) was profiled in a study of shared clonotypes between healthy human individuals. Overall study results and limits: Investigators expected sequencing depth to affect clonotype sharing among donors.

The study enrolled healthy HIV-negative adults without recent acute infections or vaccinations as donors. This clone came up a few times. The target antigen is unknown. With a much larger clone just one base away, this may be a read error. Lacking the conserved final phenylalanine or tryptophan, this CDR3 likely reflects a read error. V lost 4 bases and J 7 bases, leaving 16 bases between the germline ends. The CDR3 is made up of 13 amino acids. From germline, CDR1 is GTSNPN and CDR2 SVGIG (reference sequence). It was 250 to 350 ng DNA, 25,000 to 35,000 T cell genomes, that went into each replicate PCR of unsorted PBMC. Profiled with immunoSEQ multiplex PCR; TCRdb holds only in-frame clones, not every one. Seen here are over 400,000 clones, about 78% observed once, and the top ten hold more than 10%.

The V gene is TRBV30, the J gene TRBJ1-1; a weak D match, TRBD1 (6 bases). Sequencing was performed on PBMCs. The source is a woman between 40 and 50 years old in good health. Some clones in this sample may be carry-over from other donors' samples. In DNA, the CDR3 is TGTGCCTGGACCAGGCAGAAGGACAGTGAAGCTTTCCTT. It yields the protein CAWTRQKDSEAFL.